This entry describes one T cell receptor (beta chain). Its specific antigen is unknown. One base away there is no much larger clone; base qualities are not given. The data were taken from a study of vaccination effects on CD4 cells after COVID-19 (dated 2022 in TCRdb). Looking at the study overall: Each participant received two doses of an mRNA SARS-CoV-2 vaccine, either BNT162b2 or mRNA-1273. In the study, cultures from other donors were sequenced using the Oncomine TCR Beta short-read assay on an Illumina iSeq 100. The study compared SARS-CoV-2 spike-specific CD4+ TCR repertoires before and after mRNA vaccination in COVID-19 convalescent patients and infection-naive vaccine recipients. The full study included some 10 COVID-19 convalescent patients and a few SARS-CoV-2-naive healthy vaccine recipients.

In the ViraFEST assay, PBMC were stimulated with viral peptide pools, and TCR sequencing was then used to find antigen-specific CD4+ T cell clonotypes based on their expansion. After around 10 days of culture, CD4+ T cells were isolated with the EasySep CD4+ T cell isolation kit. The absence of prior SARS-CoV-2 infection in healthy vaccine recipients was confirmed by negative nucleocapsid antibodies before and after vaccination. Each well held some 1.9 million PBMC cultured in IMDM containing roughly 5% human AB serum, 9.5 to 10 IU/ml IL-2 and gentamicin, along with about 9.3 ug/ml peptides. On days 3 and 7, half of the culture medium was replaced with fresh IL-2-containing medium. Unless noted otherwise, every peptide stimulation condition was grown in triplicate wells. Using Ficoll-Paque Plus gradient centrifugation, PBMC were separated from whole blood and then either used fresh or cryopreserved at -140C. Overlapping peptide pools spanned the spike proteins of SARS-CoV-2 and the common cold coronaviruses HCoV-NL63, HCoV-OC43 and HCoV-229E. The QIAamp micro DNA kit was used to extract genomic DNA from the cultured CD4+ T cells.

General conclusions and limits of the study: Among healthy vaccine recipients, nearly all vaccine-induced clones were SARS-CoV-2 mono-reactive, and only 1 of 255 was cross-reactive with common cold coronaviruses. The study was limited by a small number of convalescent patients, and early post-infection timepoints were lacking. Marked clonal contraction was observed in both infection-induced and vaccine-induced clones at late post-vaccination timepoints, consistent with waning T cell responses.

The CDR3 contains 13 residues, cysteine and phenylalanine counted. The entry retains the CDR3 DNA only, 39 bases that are in frame from base 1. Relative to germline, V is 0 bases shorter and J is 10 bases shorter, with 11 bases between their ends. CDR1 and CDR2 were assigned from the germline V gene as SGDLS and YYNGEE. The method behind the library was the immunoSEQ multiplex PCR assay. DNA from the cultured, isolated CD4+ T cells was subjected to TCR beta CDR3 sequencing. Concerning the study's data processing: The analysis removed non-productive TCR sequences, trimmed reads to the CDR3 region, and retained only CDR3s that were 7 or more amino acids long. The MANAFEST web app was used to identify antigen-specific clonotypes by comparing expansion in peptide wells with expansion in reference cultures. To be called positive, a clone needed expansion at FDR<0.05 compared with the reference and with all other wells, an odds ratio greater than 5, and a frequency greater than 0.1% in two replicate wells. Clonotypes significantly expanded in SARS-CoV-2 spike wells and in at least one common cold coronavirus spike condition were defined as cross-reactive. Using the stringdist R package, CDR3 similarity was measured by Levenshtein distance, and unrooted trees were constructed with ape in R 3.6.1. Here the immuneACCESS table is served through TCRdb, limited to in-frame sequences with V and J called. Missing clones are a known gap in these copies; in checked studies unresolved V genes cover under half, and the rest lacks a known reason. V and J calls and clone size are given by that table; D and trimming were obtained from the DNA. The sample table contains around 71,000 clones; only one count was recorded for roughly 78% of them. Approximately 3.8% of the sample is held by the ten biggest clonotypes.

The source was CD4+ T cells from PBMCs cultured with HCoV-OC43 spike peptides, collected before COVID-19 vaccination. The sample's cell subset or site label, in plain terms: HCoV-OC43 spike overlapping peptide pool stimulation. This TCR came from a human donor who received a COVID-19 vaccine. Here the chain combines TRBV9 and TRBJ1-5; there is no confident call for the D gene. The CDR3 protein is CASSVGGTGPQHF. The DNA sequence is TGTGCCAGCAGCGTAGGGGGTACCGGCCCCCAGCATTTT.